This paragraph reports one T cell receptor beta chain. The authors reverse transcribed all of the isolated RNA, so sequencing captured expressed TCRB transcripts. TCRdb's copy holds only in-frame clones and misses some; the assay was immunoSEQ multiplex PCR. The data show around 450,000 clones, approximately 10% seen once. The record originates from a study of beta chain features in type 1 diabetes. The receptor was derived from a woman under 30 in good health. The sequenced sample was naive CD4+ T cells from blood.

CDR3 amino acids: CASSLAPTNEQFF. The DNA of the CDR3 is TGTGCCAGCAGCTTAGCACCCACCAATGAGCAGTTCTTC. J is TRBJ2-1 and V is TRBV7-9, with D hard to call. The V end was cut by 0 bases, the J end by 6 bases, with 6 bases between. Germline assignment: CDR1 SEHNR and CDR2 FQNEAQ (reference sequence). The CDR3 loop spans 13 amino acids.